The next 6 T cell receptor beta chains were all read from a single sample in a study of tumor-infiltrating lymphocytes in primary liver carcinoma. Unsorted whole blood supplied the RNA, and germline DNA was extracted too. TCR beta cDNA came from about 0.55 ug total RNA, primed with a constant-region primer. For TCR beta, libraries were produced by three nested multiplex PCR rounds using slightly modified ARM-PCR. Amplification in the first two PCR rounds was performed using TRBV1-TRBV30 forward primers and a C-beta reverse primer for around 9 cycles each. TCRdb reprocessed the multiplex PCR reads with MiXCR, giving one entry per CDR3 protein. This sample has about 200,000 distinct CDR3 sequences, with 65% found just once. The material sequenced was peripheral blood. The receptors were sampled from a woman aged 55-69 years with primary liver carcinoma and hepatitis B virus infection.

Comments on this clonotype: Because the CDR3 is missing its conserved closing phenylalanine or tryptophan, this is likely a read error. The chain combines TRBV12-3 or TRBV12-4 with TRBJ2-7, with 9 bases aligning to TRBD2. CDR3 length: 14 amino acids. V was pared by 3 bases and J by 2 bases, with 2 bases of the junction left unmatched. In DNA form, the CDR3 reads TGTGCCAGCAGTTTGGGGACTAGCCCCTACGAGCAGTACTTA. It is translated as CASSLGTSPYEQYL.

As regards this clonotype: This may stem from a read error, because a much larger clone lies one nucleotide away. This rearrangement joins TRBV5-4 to TRBJ1-4; TRBD1 matches 10 bases. The trim removed 4 bases at V and 8 bases at J, leaving 8 bases unmatched. CDR1 is SGHNT, CDR2 YYREEE, per germline (reference sequence). This CDR3 spans 15 amino acids. This CDR3 reads CASSKRQGAGEKLFF. CDR3 nucleotide sequence: TGTGCCAGCAGCAAAAGACAGGGGGCCGGAGAAAAACTGTTTTTT.

This clonotype was detected a few times. The gene calls are TRBV4-1 and TRBJ2-5; D may be TRBD1 or TRBD2 (5 bases each). Trimming took off 5 bases at V and 5 bases at J, with 21 bases between the two ends. CDR3 length: 16 residues. Germline CDR1 is MGHRA and CDR2 is YSYEKL. The CDR3 reads CASSSGGRKILETQYF. Written as DNA, the CDR3 is TGCGCCAGCAGCTCTGGGGGTAGGAAGATTTTGGAGACCCAGTACTTC.

The CDR3 sequence: CASSHEEASMLAGPQETQYF. Here the CDR3 DNA reads TGCGCCAGCAGCCACGAGGAGGCTTCGATGCTAGCGGGACCTCAAGAGACCCAGTACTTC. The chain combines TRBV4-1 with TRBJ2-1; 9 positions match TRBD2. The J call may be incorrect, as the DNA end agrees better with TRBJ2-5. The CDR3 runs 20 residues. Germline V gene data show CDR1 as MGHRA and CDR2 as YSYEKL.

Details on this clonotype: A read error may explain this, as a much larger clone is one base away. The chain carries TRBV4-1 and TRBJ2-3; 7 nucleotides align to TRBD2. The germline V gene has CDR1 MGHRA and CDR2 YSYEKL. The CDR3 is 15 residues long. With 4 bases clipped from V and 0 bases from J, the junction kept 4 bases outside the gene matches. CDR3 sequence (DNA): TGCGCCAGCAGCCGGGGACTACTAAGCACAGATACGCAGTATTTT. It translates to CASSRGLLSTDTQYF.

Concerning this clonotype: The junction shows a germline mismatch at one end, possibly a read error. The V gene is TRBV11-3, the J gene TRBJ1-1; possible D gene TRBD1, 6 bases. The CDR3 contains 12 residues. Per the germline V gene, CDR1 is SGHNT and CDR2 is YENEEA. CDR3 nucleotides: TGTGCCAGCAGGTTAGGGGGGACGGACCTGTCCTTT. Protein: CASRLGGTDLSF. The variable domain in full, completed from reference TRBV11-3 and TRBJ1-1, reads EAGVVQSPRYKIIEKKQPVAFWCNPISGHNTLYWYLQNLGQGPELLIRYENEEAVDDSQLPKDRFSAERLKGVDSTLKIQPAELGDSAVYLCASRLGGTDLSFGQGTRLTVV.